One and the same sample provided the 3 T cell receptor beta chains below, sequenced in a study of blood T cell repertoires in COVID-19. The table came from immunoSEQ multiplex PCR; TCRdb's copy has only in-frame clones and leaves some out. Of about 250,000 clones in the sample, about nine tenths are singletons; the top ten hold more than 5%. The sample was PBMCs or T cells enriched from blood (not recorded which). The source is a woman in her 30s with acute COVID-19.

The rearrangement links TRBV7-9 to TRBJ2-1, with a possible D match to TRBD2 (6 bases). Trimming removed 6 bases at V and 2 bases at J, with 14 bases between. Germline loops: CDR1 SEHNR, CDR2 FQNEAQ (reference sequence). The CDR3 contains 15 residues. CDR3 coding DNA: TGTGCCAGCAGTCAAAGCGAGCGGGCCTACAATGAGCAGTTCTTC. Residues: CASSQSERAYNEQFF.

The chain is built from TRBV5-5 and TRBJ2-7, with a weak D call TRBD2 (6 bases). V was trimmed by 0 bases and J by 3 bases, leaving 10 bases between them. This CDR3 spans 14 amino acids. Per germline, CDR1 SGHKS and CDR2 YYEKEE (reference sequence). Here the CDR3 reads CASSLGSGLYEQYF. The DNA for the CDR3 is TGTGCCAGCAGCTTGGGGAGCGGGCTCTACGAGCAGTACTTC.

This sequence joins TRBV5-1 and TRBJ1-4; TRBD1 might be the D (6 bases). With 4 bases removed from V and 7 bases from J, the gap between germline ends came to 14 bases. Per germline, CDR1 SGHRS and CDR2 YFSETQ. The CDR3 consists of 14 residues. The CDR3 nucleotides read TGCGCCAGCAGCCAAAGAATACAGGGTGAAAAACTGTTTTTT. Translating it yields CASSQRIQGEKLFF.